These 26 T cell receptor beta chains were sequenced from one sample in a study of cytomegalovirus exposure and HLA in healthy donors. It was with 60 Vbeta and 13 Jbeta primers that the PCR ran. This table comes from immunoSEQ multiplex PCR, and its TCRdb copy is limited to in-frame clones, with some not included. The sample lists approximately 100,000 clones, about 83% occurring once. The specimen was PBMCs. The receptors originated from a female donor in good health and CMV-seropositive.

CDR3 DNA: TGTGCCAGCAGAGCAGCGGGAGGGCCGAATGAGCAGTTCTTC. Translating gives CASRAAGGPNEQFF. The rearrangement uses TRBV7-6 and TRBJ2-1; 10 nucleotides agree with TRBD2. Losses at the gene ends were 6 bases for V and 7 bases for J; bases not matched to a gene: 6. The CDR3 extends over 14 amino acids. The germline V gene has CDR1 SGHVS and CDR2 FNYEAQ.

DNA for the CDR3: TGTGCCAGTAGGGGACAGGGACTTGCGGGTGAGGGCTACACCTTC. Translating gives CASRGQGLAGEGYTF. V usage is TRBV19 and J usage is TRBJ1-2; 9 bases agree with TRBD1. V dropped 6 bases and J dropped 8; count of bases not matched to a gene: 13. This CDR3 is built from 15 residues. Germline-derived CDR1 and CDR2 are LNHDA and SQIVND (reference sequence).

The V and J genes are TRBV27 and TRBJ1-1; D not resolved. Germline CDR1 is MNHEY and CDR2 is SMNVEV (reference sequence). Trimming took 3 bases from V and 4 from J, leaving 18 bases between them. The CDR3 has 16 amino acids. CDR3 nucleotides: TGTGCCAGCAGTTTGGGCAGCCGATGGGGAGGCACTGAAGCTTTCTTT. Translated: CASSLGSRWGGTEAFF.

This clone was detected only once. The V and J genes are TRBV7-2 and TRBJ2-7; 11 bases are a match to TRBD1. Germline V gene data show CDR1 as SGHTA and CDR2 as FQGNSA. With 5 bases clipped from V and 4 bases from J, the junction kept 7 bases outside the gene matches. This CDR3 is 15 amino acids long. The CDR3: CASSQGQGAFYEQYF. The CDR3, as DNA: TGTGCCAGCAGCCAAGGACAGGGGGCTTTTTACGAGCAGTACTTC.

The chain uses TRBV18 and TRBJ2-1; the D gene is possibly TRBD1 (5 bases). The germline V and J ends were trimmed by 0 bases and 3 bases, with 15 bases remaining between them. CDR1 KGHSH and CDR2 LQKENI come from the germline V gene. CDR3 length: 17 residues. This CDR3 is CASSPPAGSSYYNEQFF. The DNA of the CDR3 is TGTGCCAGCTCACCACCGGCAGGGTCCTCCTACTACAATGAGCAGTTCTTC.

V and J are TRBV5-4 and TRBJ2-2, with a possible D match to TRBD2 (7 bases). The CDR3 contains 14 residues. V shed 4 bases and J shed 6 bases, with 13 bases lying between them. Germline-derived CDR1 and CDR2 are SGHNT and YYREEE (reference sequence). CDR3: CASSGRGFPGELFF. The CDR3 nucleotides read TGTGCCAGCAGCGGGAGGGGGTTCCCCGGGGAGCTGTTTTTT.

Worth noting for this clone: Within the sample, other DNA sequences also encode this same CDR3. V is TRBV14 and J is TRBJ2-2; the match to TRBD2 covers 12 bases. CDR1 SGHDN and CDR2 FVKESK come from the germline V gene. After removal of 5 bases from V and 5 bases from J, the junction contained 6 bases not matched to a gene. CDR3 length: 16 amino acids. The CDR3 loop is CASSKLAGGRTGELFF. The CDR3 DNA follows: TGTGCCAGCAGCAAACTAGCGGGGGGTCGAACCGGGGAGCTGTTTTTT.

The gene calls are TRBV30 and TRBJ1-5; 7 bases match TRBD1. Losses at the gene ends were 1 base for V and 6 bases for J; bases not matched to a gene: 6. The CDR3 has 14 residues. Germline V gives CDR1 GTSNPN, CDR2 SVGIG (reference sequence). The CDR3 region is CAWSALQGSQPQHF. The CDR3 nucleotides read TGTGCCTGGAGTGCACTACAGGGGAGTCAGCCCCAGCATTTT.

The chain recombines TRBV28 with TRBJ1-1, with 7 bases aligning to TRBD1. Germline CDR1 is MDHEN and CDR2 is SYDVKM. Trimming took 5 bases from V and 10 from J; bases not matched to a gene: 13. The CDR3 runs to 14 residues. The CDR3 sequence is CASSPGGQRVGAFF. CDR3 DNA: TGTGCCAGCAGTCCAGGGGGACAGAGAGTGGGAGCTTTCTTT.

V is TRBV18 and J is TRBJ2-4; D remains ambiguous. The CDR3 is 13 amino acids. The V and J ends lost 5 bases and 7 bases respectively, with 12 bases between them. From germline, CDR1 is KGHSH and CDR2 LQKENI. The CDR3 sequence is CASSSASKNIQYF. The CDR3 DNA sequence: TGTGCCAGCTCATCAGCTAGTAAGAACATTCAGTACTTC. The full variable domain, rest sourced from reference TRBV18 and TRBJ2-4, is NAGVMQNPRHLVRRRGQEARLRCSPMKGHSHVYWYRQLPEEGLKFMVYLQKENIIDESGMPKERFSAEFPKEGPSILRIQQVVRGDSAAYFCASSSASKNIQYFGAGTRLSVL.

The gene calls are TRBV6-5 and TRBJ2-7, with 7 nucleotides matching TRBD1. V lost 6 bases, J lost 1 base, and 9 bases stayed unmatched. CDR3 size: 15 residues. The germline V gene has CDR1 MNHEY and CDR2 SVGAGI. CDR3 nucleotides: TGTGCCAGCAGCCGAGGGGGCATGGGGTCCTACGAGCAGTACTTC. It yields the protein CASSRGGMGSYEQYF.

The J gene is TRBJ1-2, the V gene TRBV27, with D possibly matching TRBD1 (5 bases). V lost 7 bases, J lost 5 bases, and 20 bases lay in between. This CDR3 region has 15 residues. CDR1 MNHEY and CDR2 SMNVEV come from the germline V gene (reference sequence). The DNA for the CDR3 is TGTGCCAGCAAATCGCGGCGGGGGGAGGTTTATGGCTACACCTTC. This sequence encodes CASKSRRGEVYGYTF.

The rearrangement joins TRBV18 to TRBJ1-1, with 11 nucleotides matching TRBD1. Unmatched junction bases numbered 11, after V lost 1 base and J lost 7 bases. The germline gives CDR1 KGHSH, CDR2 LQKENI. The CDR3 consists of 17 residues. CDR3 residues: CASSPLLSGTGGREAFF. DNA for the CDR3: TGTGCCAGCTCACCACTTCTCTCCGGGACAGGGGGACGTGAAGCTTTCTTT.

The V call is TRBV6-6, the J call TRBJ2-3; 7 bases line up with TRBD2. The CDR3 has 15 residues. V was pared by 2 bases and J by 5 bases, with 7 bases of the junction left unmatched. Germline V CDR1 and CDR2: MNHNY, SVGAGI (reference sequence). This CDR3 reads CASSYAHTGGDTQYF. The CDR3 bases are TGTGCCAGCAGTTACGCACATACGGGGGGAGATACGCAGTATTTT.

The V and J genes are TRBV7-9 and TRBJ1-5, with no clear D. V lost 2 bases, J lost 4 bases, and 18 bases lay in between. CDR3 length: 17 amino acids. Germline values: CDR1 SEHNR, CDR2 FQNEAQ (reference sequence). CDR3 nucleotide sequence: TGTGCCAGCAGCTTATTTGGGAAGGGCTCGGGGAATCAGCCCCAGCATTTT. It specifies CASSLFGKGSGNQPQHF. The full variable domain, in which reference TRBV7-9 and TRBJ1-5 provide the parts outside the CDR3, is DTGVSQNPRHKITKRGQNVTFRCDPISEHNRLYWYRQTLGQGPEFLTYFQNEAQLEKSRLLSDRFSAERPKGSFSTLEIQRTEQGDSAMYLCASSLFGKGSGNQPQHFGDGTRLSIL.

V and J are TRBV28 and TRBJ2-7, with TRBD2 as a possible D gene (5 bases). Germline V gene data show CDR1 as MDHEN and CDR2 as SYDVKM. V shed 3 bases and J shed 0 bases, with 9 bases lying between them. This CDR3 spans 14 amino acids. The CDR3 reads CASSLVAGSYEQYF. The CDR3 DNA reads TGTGCCAGCAGTTTGGTGGCGGGCTCCTACGAGCAGTACTTC.

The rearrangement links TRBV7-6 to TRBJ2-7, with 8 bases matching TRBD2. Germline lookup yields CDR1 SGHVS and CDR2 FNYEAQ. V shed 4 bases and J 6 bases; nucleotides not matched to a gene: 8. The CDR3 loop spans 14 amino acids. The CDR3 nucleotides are TGTGCCAGCAGCTCCCCGGGACTAGGAGGCGAGCAGTACTTC. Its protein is CASSSPGLGGEQYF.

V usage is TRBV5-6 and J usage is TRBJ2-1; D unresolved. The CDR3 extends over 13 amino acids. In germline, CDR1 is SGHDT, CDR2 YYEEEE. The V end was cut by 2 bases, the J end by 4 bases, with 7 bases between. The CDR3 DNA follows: TGTGCCAGCAGCTTCCCCAGATACAATGAGCAGTTCTTC. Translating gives CASSFPRYNEQFF.

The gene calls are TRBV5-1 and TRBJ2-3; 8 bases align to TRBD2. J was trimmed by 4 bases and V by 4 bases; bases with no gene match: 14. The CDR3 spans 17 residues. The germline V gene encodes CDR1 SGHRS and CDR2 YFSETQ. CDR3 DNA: TGCGCCAGCAGCCCCGGGGGGGCGGGAATTGAGGCAGATACGCAGTATTTT. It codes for CASSPGGAGIEADTQYF.

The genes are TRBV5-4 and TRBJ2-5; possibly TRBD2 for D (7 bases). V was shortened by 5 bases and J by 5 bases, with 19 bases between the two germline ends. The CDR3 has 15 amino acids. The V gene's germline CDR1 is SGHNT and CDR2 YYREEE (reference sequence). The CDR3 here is CASSFDQGRGETQYF. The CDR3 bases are TGTGCCAGCAGTTTTGACCAGGGGAGGGGGGAGACCCAGTACTTC.

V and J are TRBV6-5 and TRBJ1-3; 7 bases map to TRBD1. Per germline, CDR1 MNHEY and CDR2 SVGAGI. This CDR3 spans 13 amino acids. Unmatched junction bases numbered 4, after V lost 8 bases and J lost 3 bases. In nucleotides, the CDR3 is TGTGCCAGCCATCAGGGGGTTGGAAACACCATATATTTT. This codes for CASHQGVGNTIYF.

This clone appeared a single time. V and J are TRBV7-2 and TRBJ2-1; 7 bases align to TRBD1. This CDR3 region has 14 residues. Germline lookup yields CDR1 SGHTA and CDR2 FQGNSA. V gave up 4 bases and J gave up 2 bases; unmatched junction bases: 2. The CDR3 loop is CASSSGQPYNEQFF. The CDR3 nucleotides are TGTGCCAGCAGCTCGGGACAGCCCTACAATGAGCAGTTCTTC.

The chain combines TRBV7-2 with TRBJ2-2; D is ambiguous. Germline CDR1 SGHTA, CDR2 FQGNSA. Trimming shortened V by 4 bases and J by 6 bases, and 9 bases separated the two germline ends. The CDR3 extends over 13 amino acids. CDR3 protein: CASSSIRAGELFF. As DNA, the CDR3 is TGTGCCAGCAGCTCCATTCGGGCCGGGGAGCTGTTTTTT.

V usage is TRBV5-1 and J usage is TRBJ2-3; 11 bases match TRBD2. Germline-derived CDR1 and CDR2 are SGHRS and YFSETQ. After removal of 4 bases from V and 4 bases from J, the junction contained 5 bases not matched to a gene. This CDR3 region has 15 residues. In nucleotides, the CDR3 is TGCGCCAGCAGCATTAGCGGGGGGGCCCCAGATACGCAGTATTTT. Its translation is CASSISGGAPDTQYF. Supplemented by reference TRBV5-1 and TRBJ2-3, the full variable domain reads KAGVTQTPRYLIKTRGQQVTLSCSPISGHRSVSWYQQTPGQGLQFLFEYFSETQRNKGNFPGRFSGRQFSNSRSEMNVSTLELGDSALYLCASSISGGAPDTQYFGPGTRLTVL.

The CDR3 protein is CASSLEGTLNTEAFF. Written as DNA, the CDR3 is TGTGCCAGCAGCTTGGAAGGGACACTGAACACTGAAGCTTTCTTT. The chain couples TRBV7-9 to TRBJ1-1; a possible D gene is TRBD1 (6 bases). Trimming cost V 3 bases and J 0 bases, with 11 bases left between them. Germline V gene lookup returns CDR1 SEHNR and CDR2 FQNEAQ (reference sequence). The CDR3 is made up of 15 amino acids. The full variable domain, in which reference TRBV7-9 and TRBJ1-1 provide the parts outside the CDR3, is DTGVSQNPRHKITKRGQNVTFRCDPISEHNRLYWYRQTLGQGPEFLTYFQNEAQLEKSRLLSDRFSAERPKGSFSTLEIQRTEQGDSAMYLCASSLEGTLNTEAFFGQGTRLTVV.

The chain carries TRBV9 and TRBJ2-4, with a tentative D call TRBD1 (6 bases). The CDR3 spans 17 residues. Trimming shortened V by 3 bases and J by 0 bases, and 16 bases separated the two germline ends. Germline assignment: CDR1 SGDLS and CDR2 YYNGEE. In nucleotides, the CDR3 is TGTGCCAGCAGCGACCCTCAAGGGGGTCTAGCCAAAAACATTCAGTACTTC. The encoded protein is CASSDPQGGLAKNIQYF.